Below, one TCR beta chain is given with its context. The antigen remains undetermined. This sample stems from a study of a mutant IDH1 vaccine in newly diagnosed glioma. Study context: Radiotherapy alone preceded vaccination by 4-6 weeks; alternatively, vaccination started with temozolomide cycles. Treatment recipients were approximately 60% male and about 40% female, and their mean age was approximately 43 years.

Germline V gives CDR1 MNHNS, CDR2 SASEGT. V lost 3 bases and J lost 5, with 19 bases in between. The CDR3 runs 16 residues. Time point meaning: week 5, during vaccination. Every single dose of the vaccine, 300 ug of mutant IDH1 20-mer peptide, came with topical imiquimod. Sequenced by immunoSEQ multiplex PCR; TCRdb stores in-frame clones only, minus some. Here the sample spans about 56,000 clones, more than 80% being singletons. This specimen was PBMCs, taken from a glioma patient whose treatment included an IDH1 peptide vaccine. This TCR came from a woman in her forties with glioma. This chain links TRBV6-1 with TRBJ2-5; tentatively, D is TRBD2 (5 bases). This CDR3 is CASSDGEIGGWETQYF. The CDR3 DNA is TGTGCCAGCAGTGACGGGGAAATCGGCGGATGGGAGACCCAGTACTTC.